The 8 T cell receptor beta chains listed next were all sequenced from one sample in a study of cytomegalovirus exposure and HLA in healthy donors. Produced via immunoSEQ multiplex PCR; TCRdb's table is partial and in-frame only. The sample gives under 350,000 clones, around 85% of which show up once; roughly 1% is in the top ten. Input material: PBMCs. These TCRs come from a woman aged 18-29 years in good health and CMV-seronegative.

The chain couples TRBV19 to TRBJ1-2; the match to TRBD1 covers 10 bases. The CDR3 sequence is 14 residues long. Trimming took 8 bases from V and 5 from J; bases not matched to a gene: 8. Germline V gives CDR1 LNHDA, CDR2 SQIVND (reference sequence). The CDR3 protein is CASGGQGYRYGYTF. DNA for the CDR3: TGTGCCAGTGGGGGACAGGGGTACCGATATGGCTACACCTTC.

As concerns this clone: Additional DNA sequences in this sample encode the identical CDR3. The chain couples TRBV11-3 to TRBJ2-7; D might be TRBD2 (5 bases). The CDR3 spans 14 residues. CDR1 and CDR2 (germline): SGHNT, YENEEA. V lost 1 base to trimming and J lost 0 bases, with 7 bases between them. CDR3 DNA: TGTGCCAGCAGCTTAGGGGGAGACTCCTACGAGCAGTACTTC. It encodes CASSLGGDSYEQYF.

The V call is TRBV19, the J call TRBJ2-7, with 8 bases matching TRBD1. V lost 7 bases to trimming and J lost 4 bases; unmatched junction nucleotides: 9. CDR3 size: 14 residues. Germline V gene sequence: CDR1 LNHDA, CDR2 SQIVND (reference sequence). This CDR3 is CASTPTGVDYEQYF. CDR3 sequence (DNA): TGTGCCAGTACCCCGACAGGGGTAGATTACGAGCAGTACTTC.

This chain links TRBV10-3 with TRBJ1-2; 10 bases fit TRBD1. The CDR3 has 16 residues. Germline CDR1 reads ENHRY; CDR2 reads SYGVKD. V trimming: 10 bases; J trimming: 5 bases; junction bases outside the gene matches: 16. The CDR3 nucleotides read TGTGCCACCTTGACCGGGACAGGGGTCACCTTGTATGGCTACACCTTC. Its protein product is CATLTGTGVTLYGYTF.

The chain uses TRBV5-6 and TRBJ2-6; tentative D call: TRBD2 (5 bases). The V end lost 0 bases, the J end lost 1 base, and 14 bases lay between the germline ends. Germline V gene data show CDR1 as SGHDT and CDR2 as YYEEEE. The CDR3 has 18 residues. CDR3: CASSLDRTSFSGANVLTF. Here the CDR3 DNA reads TGTGCCAGCAGCTTGGATAGGACTTCATTTTCTGGGGCCAACGTCCTGACTTTC.

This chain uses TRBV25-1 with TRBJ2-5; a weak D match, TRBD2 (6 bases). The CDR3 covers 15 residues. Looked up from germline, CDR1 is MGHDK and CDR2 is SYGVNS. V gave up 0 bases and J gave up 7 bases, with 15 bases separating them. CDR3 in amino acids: CASSEYLGGAGTQYF. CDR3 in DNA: TGTGCCAGCAGTGAATATCTGGGCGGGGCTGGGACCCAGTACTTC.

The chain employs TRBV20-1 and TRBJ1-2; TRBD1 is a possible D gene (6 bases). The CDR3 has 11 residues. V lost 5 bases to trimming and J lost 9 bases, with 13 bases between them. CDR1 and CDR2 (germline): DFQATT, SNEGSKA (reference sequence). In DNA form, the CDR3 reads TGCAGTGCTCAAACAGGGAACCGCTACACCTTC. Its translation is CSAQTGNRYTF.

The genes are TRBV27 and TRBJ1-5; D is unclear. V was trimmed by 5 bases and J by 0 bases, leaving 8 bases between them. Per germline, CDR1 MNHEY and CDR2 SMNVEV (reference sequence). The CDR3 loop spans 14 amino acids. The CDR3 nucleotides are TGTGCCAGCAGTACCAGATATAGCAATCAGCCCCAGCATTTT. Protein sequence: CASSTRYSNQPQHF.